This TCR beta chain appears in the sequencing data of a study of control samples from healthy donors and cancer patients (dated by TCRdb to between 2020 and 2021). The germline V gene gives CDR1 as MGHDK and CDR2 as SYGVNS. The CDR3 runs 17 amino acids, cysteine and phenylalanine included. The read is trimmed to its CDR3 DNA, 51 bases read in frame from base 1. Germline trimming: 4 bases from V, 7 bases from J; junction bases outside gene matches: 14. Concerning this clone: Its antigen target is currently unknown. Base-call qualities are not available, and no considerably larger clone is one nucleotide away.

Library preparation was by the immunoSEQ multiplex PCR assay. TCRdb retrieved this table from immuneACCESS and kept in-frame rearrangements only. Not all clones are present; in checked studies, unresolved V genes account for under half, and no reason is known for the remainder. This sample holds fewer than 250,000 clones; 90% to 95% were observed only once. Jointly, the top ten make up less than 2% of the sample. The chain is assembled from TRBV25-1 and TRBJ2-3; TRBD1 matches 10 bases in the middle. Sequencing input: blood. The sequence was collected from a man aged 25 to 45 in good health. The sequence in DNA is TGTGCCAGCAGTGGCCCTCGGACAGGGGGTTCTTATTATACGCAGTATTTT. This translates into CASSGPRTGGSYYTQYF.